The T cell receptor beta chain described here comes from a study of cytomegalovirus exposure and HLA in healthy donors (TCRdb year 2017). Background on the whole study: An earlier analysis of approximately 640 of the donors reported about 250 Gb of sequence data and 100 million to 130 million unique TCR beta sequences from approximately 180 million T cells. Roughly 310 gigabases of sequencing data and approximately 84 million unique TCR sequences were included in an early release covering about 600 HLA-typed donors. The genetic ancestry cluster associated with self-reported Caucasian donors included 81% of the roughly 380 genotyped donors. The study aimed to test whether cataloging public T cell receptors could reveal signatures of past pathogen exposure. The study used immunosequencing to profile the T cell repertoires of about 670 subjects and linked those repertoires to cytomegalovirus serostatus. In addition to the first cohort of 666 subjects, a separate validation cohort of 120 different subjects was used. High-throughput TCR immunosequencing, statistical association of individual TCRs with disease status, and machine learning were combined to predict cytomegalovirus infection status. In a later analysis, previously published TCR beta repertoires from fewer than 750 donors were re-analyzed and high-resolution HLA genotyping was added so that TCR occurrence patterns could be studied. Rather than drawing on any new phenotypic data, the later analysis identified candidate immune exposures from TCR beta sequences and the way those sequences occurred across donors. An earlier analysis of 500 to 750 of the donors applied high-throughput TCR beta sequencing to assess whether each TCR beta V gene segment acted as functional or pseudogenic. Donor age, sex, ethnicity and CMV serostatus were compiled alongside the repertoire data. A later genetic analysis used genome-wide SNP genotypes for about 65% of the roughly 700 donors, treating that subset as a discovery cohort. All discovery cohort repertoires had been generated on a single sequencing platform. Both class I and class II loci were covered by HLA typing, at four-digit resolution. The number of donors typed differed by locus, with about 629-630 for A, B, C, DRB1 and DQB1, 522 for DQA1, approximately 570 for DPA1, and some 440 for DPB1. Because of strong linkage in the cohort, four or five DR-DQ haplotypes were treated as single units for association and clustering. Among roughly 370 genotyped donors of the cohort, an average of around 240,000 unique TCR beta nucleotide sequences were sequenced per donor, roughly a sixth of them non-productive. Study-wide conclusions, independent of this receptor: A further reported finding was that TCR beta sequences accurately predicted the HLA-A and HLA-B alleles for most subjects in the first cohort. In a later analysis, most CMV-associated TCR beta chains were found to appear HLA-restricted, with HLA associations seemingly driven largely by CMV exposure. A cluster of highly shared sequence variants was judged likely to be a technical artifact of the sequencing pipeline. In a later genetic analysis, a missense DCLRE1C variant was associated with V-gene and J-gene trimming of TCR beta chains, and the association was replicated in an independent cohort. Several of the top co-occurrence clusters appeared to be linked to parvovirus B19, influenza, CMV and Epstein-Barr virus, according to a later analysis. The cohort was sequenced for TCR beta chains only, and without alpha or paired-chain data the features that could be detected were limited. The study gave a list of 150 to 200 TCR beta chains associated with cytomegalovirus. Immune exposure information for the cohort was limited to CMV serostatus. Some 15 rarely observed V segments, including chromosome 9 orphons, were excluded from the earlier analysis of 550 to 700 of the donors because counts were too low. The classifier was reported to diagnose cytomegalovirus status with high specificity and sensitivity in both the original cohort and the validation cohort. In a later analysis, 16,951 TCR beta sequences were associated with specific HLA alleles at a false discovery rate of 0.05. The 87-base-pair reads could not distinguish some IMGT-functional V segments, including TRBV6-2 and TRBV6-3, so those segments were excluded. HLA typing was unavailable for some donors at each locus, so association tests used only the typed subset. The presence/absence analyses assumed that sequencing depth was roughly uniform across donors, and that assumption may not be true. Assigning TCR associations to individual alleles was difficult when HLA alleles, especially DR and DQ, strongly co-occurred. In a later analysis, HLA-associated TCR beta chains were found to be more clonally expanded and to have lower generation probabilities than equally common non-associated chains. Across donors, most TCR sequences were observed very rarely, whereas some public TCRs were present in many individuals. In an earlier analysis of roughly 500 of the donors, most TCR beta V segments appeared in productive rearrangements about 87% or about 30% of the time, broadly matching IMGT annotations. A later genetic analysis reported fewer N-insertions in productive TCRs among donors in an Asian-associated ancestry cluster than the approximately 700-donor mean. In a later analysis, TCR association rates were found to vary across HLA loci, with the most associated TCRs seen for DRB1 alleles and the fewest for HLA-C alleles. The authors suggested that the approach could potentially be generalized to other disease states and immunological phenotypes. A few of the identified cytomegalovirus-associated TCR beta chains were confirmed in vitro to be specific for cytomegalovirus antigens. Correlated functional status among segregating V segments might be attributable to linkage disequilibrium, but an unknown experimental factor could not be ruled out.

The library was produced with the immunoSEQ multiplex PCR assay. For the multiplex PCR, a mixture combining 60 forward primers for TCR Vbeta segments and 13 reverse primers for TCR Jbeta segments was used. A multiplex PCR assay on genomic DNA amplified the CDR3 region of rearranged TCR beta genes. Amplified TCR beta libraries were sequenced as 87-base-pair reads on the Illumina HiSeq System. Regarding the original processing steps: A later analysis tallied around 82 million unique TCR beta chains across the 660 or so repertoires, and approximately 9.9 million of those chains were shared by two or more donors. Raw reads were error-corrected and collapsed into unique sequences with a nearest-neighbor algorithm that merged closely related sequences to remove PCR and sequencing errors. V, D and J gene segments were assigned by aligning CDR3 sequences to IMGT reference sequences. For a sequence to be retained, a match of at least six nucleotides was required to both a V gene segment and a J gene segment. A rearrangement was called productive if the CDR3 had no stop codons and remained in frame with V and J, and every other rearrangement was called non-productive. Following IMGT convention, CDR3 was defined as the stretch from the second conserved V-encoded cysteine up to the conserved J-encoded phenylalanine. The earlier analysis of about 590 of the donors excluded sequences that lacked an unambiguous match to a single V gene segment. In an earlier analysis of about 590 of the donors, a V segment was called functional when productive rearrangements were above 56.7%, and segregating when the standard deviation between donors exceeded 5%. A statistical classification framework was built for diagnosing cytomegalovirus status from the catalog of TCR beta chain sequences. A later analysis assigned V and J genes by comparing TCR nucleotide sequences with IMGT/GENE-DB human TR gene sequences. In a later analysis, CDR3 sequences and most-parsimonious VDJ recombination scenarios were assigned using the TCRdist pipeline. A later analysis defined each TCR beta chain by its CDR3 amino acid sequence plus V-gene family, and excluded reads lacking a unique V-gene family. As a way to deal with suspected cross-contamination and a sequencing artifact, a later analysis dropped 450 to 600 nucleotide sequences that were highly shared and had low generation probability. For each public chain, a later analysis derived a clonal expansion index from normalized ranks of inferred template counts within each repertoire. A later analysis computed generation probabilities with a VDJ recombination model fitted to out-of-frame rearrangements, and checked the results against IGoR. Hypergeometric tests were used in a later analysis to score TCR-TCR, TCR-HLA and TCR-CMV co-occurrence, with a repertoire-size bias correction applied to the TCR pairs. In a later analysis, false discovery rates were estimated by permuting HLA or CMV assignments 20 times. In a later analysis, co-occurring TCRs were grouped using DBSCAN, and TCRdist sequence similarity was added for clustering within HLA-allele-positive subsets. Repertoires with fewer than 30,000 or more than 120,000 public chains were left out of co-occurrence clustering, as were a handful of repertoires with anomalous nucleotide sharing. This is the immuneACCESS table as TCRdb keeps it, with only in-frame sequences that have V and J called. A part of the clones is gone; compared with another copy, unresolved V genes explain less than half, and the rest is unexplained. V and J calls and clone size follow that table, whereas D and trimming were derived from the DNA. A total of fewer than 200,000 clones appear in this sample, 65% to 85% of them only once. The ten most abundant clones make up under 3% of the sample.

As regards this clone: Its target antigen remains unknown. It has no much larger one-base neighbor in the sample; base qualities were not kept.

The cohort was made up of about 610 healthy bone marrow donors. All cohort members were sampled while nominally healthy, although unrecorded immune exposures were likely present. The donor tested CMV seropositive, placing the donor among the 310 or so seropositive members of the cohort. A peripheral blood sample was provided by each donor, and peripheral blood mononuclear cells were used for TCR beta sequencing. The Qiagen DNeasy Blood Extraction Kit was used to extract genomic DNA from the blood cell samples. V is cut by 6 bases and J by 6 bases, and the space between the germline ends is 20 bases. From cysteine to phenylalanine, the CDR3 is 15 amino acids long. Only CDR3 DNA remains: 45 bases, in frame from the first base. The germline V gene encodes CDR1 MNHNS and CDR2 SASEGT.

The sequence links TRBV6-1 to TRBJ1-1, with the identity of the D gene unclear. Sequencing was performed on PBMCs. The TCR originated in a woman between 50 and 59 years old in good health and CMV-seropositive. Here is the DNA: TGTGCCAGCAGCTCAGACAACGCTGCCAACGCTGAAGCTTTCTTT. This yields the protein CASSSDNAANAEAFF.